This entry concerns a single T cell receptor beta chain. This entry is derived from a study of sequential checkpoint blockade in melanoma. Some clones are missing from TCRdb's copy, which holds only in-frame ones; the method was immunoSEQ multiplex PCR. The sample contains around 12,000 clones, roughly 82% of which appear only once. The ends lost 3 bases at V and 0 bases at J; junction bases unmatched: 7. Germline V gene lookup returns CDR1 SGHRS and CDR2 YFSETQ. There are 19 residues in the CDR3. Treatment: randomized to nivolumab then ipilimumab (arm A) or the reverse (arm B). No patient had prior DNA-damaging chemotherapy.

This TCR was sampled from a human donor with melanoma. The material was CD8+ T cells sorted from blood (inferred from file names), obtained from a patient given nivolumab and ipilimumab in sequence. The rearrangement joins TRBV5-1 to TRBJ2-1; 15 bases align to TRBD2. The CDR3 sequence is CASSSGLAGGPSSYNEQFF. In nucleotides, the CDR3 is TGCGCCAGCAGCTCGGGACTAGCGGGGGGACCGAGCTCCTACAATGAGCAGTTCTTC.